The sequence of this T cell receptor beta chain was determined in a study of blood T cell repertoires in COVID-19. TCRdb's copy holds only in-frame clones and misses some; the assay was immunoSEQ multiplex PCR. The sample has around 270,000 clones, approximately 91% seen once. Sequencing used peripheral blood. This receptor was identified in a person under 35 with COVID-19, enrolled during active disease.

The CDR3, as DNA: TGTGCCAGCAGCCTCGACACCTTCTCCTACAATGAGCAGTTCTTC. Its protein is CASSLDTFSYNEQFF. This chain links TRBV6-6 with TRBJ2-1; D not resolved. Germline V lookup: CDR1 MNHNY, CDR2 SVGAGI (reference sequence). V was clipped by 6 bases and J by 0 bases, with 12 bases between them. The CDR3 has 15 amino acids.